A single sample gave rise to the 29 T cell receptor beta chains below, sequenced in a study of T cell responses to AZD1222 COVID-19 vaccine (dated by TCRdb to the early 2020s). Sample time point, as interpreted from the label and publication: baseline before first vaccination. The receptor library was made with the immunoSEQ multiplex PCR assay. The source is immuneACCESS, and TCRdb retained only in-frame sequences with V and J called. Part of the clones is not carried over; for the studies checked, unresolved V genes explain less than half of this, and the remainder is unexplained. Across this sample there are 80,000 or so clones, with about 82% seen only once. The ten largest clones take up about 3.1% of the sample. This specimen was peripheral blood, taken on day 0 of AZD1222 vaccination. The receptors stem from an adult in good health.

This clone appeared a single time. CDR3 protein: CASSEVGGSGELFF. CDR3 sequence (DNA): TGTGCCAGCAGTGAAGTAGGGGGCTCCGGGGAGCTGTTTTTT. The chain joins TRBV6-1 to TRBJ2-2; TRBD1 matches at 7 bases. With V trimmed by 1 base and J by 6 bases, 2 bases remained unmatched. The CDR3 covers 14 residues. Germline CDR1 and CDR2: MNHNS and SASEGT.

This chain joins TRBV6-5 and TRBJ1-2; unclear D gene. V dropped 7 bases and J dropped 8 bases, with 11 bases sitting between them. CDR3 length: 11 residues. CDR1 and CDR2 (germline): MNHEY, SVGAGI. The CDR3 spells CASKDSLGYTF. The CDR3 nucleotides are TGTGCCAGCAAGGATAGCTTGGGCTACACCTTC.

This clone was detected once. The chain uses TRBV5-1 and TRBJ1-4; D not certain. Germline CDR1 SGHRS, CDR2 YFSETQ. V was trimmed by 0 bases and J by 5 bases, leaving 11 bases between them. The CDR3 is 15 amino acids. CDR3 coding DNA: TGCGCCAGCAGCTTGGTTCCCGACCCAAATGAAAAACTGTTTTTT. This gives the protein CASSLVPDPNEKLFF.

This clone was recorded a few times. This chain joins TRBV6-4 and TRBJ1-5; 7 positions agree with TRBD1. CDR1 and CDR2 (germline): MRHNA, SNTAGT. The CDR3 length is 13 residues. After removal of 8 bases from V and 0 bases from J, the junction contained 1 base not matched to a gene. CDR3 sequence reads: CASDRDSNQPQHF. The CDR3 region has the DNA TGTGCCAGCGACAGGGATAGCAATCAGCCCCAGCATTTT.

CDR3 region: CASSTGQGSNTEAFF. The DNA of the CDR3 is TGTGCCAGCAGCACAGGACAGGGTTCGAACACTGAAGCTTTCTTT. The genes are TRBV7-9 and TRBJ1-1; 8 bases fit TRBD1. Germline V gene sequence: CDR1 SEHNR, CDR2 FQNEAQ (reference sequence). After removal of 5 bases from V and 1 base from J, the junction contained 6 bases not matched to a gene. The CDR3 is made up of 15 amino acids.

The chain couples TRBV13 to TRBJ2-1, with D perhaps being TRBD1 or TRBD2 (5 bases each). The V and J ends lost 5 bases and 3 bases respectively, with 11 bases between them. The CDR3 sequence is 14 residues long. CDR1 is PRHDT and CDR2 is FYEKMQ in the germline V gene (reference sequence). The CDR3 protein is CASSRWDGYNEQFF. In DNA form, the CDR3 reads TGTGCCAGCAGCCGATGGGACGGCTACAATGAGCAGTTCTTC.

This chain links TRBV19 with TRBJ2-1; no reliable D call. CDR3 length: 13 residues. Germline V CDR1 and CDR2: LNHDA, SQIVND (reference sequence). Between the trimmed V and J ends, which lost 6 bases and 10 bases, there was a span of 16 bases. This chain's CDR3 is CASRERSRQEQFF. The CDR3 bases are TGTGCCAGTAGGGAGAGGTCGCGGCAAGAGCAGTTCTTC.

The V call is TRBV5-6, the J call TRBJ1-1; D is unresolved. CDR3 size: 14 residues. Germline V lookup: CDR1 SGHDT, CDR2 YYEEEE. The V and J ends lost 4 bases and 4 bases respectively, with 14 bases between them. The DNA for the CDR3 is TGTGCCAGCAGCCTCCAAAGGTGGGGCACTGAAGCTTTCTTT. Encoded protein: CASSLQRWGTEAFF.

The rearrangement links TRBV7-9 to TRBJ1-3; no reliable D call. V gave up 1 base and J gave up 11 bases, with 9 bases separating them. The CDR3 is 12 residues long. CDR1 is SEHNR, CDR2 FQNEAQ, per germline (reference sequence). The DNA for the CDR3 is TGTGCCAGCAGCTTAGACTGGGTCGCCATATATTTT. Protein: CASSLDWVAIYF.

The chain joins TRBV6-1 to TRBJ2-7, with 7 bases matching TRBD1. V dropped 0 bases and J dropped 2; count of bases not matched to a gene: 10. The germline CDR1 and CDR2 sequences are MNHNS and SASEGT. The CDR3 has 17 residues. The CDR3 spells CASSEAPPGTATYEQYF. CDR3 bases: TGTGCCAGCAGTGAAGCCCCGCCCGGGACAGCGACCTACGAGCAGTACTTC.

This chain connects TRBV7-8 to TRBJ2-3, with no clear D. V lost 5 bases, J lost 2 bases, and 14 bases lay in between. The CDR3 is 15 amino acids. CDR1 and CDR2 from the germline V gene are SGHVS and FQNEAQ. The CDR3 loop reads CASSAALSLTDTQYF. The DNA of the CDR3 is TGTGCCAGCAGCGCTGCCCTAAGCCTCACAGATACGCAGTATTTT.

The chain couples TRBV5-6 to TRBJ2-2; a possible D gene is TRBD1 (5 bases). V lost 5 bases and J 4 bases, leaving 12 bases between the germline ends. Germline V gene data show CDR1 as SGHDT and CDR2 as YYEEEE. The CDR3 runs 14 residues. The chain's CDR3 is CASRSDKPTGELFF. CDR3 DNA sequence: TGTGCCAGCAGGTCGGACAAACCCACCGGGGAGCTGTTTTTT.

J is TRBJ2-1 and V is TRBV19; 15 positions agree with TRBD2. The CDR3 loop spans 18 amino acids. V was clipped by 1 base and J by 7 bases; unmatched bases: 8. Germline lookup yields CDR1 LNHDA and CDR2 SQIVND (reference sequence). CDR3 loop: CASSIGGTSGGRRNEQFF. DNA for the CDR3: TGTGCCAGTAGTATAGGTGGGACTAGCGGGGGGAGGAGAAATGAGCAGTTCTTC.

This clone has only a few counts. This chain links TRBV15 with TRBJ1-2; no clear D. The CDR3 spans 16 residues. The germline V and J ends were trimmed by 3 bases and 4 bases, with 18 bases remaining between them. Looked up from germline, CDR1 is LNHNV and CDR2 is YYDKDF (reference sequence). DNA for the CDR3: TGTGCCACCAGCAGTACGAATGGCTTCCCCCTCTATGGCTACACCTTC. It translates to CATSSTNGFPLYGYTF.

This clone turned up a few times. The chain recombines TRBV7-2 with TRBJ2-6; no firm D call. In germline, CDR1 is SGHTA, CDR2 FQGNSA. Deletions cut 0 bases from V and 0 bases from J, with 9 bases between. The CDR3 is 17 amino acids. CDR3 DNA sequence: TGTGCCAGCAGCTTAGCCAAAACTCCCTCTGGGGCCAACGTCCTGACTTTC. It translates to CASSLAKTPSGANVLTF. The full variable domain, its missing parts supplied by reference TRBV7-2 and TRBJ2-6, is GAGVSQSPSNKVTEKGKDVELRCDPISGHTALYWYRQSLGQGLEFLIYFQGNSAPDKSGLPSDRFSAERTGGSVSTLTIQRTQQEDSAVYLCASSLAKTPSGANVLTFGAGSRLTVL.

This clone was seen just once. The V and J genes are TRBV3-1 (or the pseudogene TRBV3-2) and TRBJ2-1; 11 positions agree with TRBD2. The CDR3 extends over 17 amino acids. In germline, CDR1 is LGHDT, CDR2 YNNKEL (reference sequence). Unmatched junction bases numbered 12, after V lost 3 bases and J lost 8 bases. CDR3 coding DNA: TGTGCCAGCAGCCACCAACGCACTAGCGGGAGTACGGATGAGCAGTTCTTC. This sequence encodes CASSHQRTSGSTDEQFF.

The DNA for the CDR3 is TGTGCCAGCAGCCAGTACCCCGAGGGAGCGGGGGACACTAGCACAGATACGCAGTATTTT. Residues: CASSQYPEGAGDTSTDTQYF. The chain carries TRBV3-1 (or the pseudogene TRBV3-2) and TRBJ2-3; 8 bases map to TRBD2. Trimming at V came to 3 bases and at J to 0 bases, leaving 17 bases not matched to a gene. CDR1 and CDR2 (germline): LGHDT, YNNKEL (reference sequence). The CDR3 extends over 20 amino acids.

This clone was detected only once. This chain joins TRBV19 and TRBJ2-3, with 7 bases that match TRBD1. Per the germline V gene, CDR1 is LNHDA and CDR2 is SQIVND (reference sequence). With V trimmed by 10 bases and J by 1 base, 11 bases remained unmatched. The CDR3 loop spans 15 amino acids. The CDR3 sequence is CATSTYRGGTDTQYF. CDR3 DNA sequence: TGTGCCACATCTACATACAGGGGAGGCACAGATACGCAGTATTTT.

This clone was observed a handful of times. The chain is built from TRBV6-1 and TRBJ2-7; 12 bases agree with TRBD2. J gave up 4 bases and V 6 bases, and 4 bases lay outside the gene matches. Germline V CDR1 and CDR2: MNHNS, SASEGT. This CDR3 spans 14 amino acids. DNA for the CDR3: TGTGCCAGCAGCCGACTAGCGGGAGTTTACGAGCAGTACTTC. Amino acids: CASSRLAGVYEQYF.

This CDR3 is CAWGGDRGNGNTEAFF. CDR3 DNA sequence: TGTGCCTGGGGGGGGGACAGGGGAAATGGGAACACTGAAGCTTTCTTT. The V and J genes are TRBV30 and TRBJ1-1; the match to TRBD1 covers 10 bases. J was trimmed by 1 base and V by 5 bases; bases with no gene match: 10. The CDR3 extends over 16 amino acids. In germline, CDR1 is GTSNPN, CDR2 SVGIG (reference sequence).

The rearrangement joins TRBV5-6 to TRBJ2-2; no clear D gene. Between the trimmed V and J ends, which lost 0 bases and 3 bases, there was a span of 6 bases. This CDR3 is 14 amino acids long. CDR1 and CDR2 from the germline V gene are SGHDT and YYEEEE. CDR3 protein: CASSLVRYTGELFF. DNA for the CDR3: TGTGCCAGCAGCTTGGTTCGTTACACCGGGGAGCTGTTTTTT. The whole variable domain, remainder taken from reference TRBV5-6 and TRBJ2-2, is DAGVTQSPTHLIKTRGQQVTLRCSPKSGHDTVSWYQQALGQGPQFIFQYYEEEERQRGNFPDRFSGHQFPNYSSELNVNALLLGDSALYLCASSLVRYTGELFFGEGSRLTVL.

The CDR3 bases are TGTGCCAGCAGTCCCCTGGGGAGAGAAGCTTTCTTT. Its protein is CASSPLGREAFF. The chain is built from TRBV6-2 or TRBV6-3 and TRBJ1-1; D remains unclear. Germline V gene lookup returns CDR1 MNHEY and CDR2 SVGEGT. The CDR3 has 12 residues. With 5 bases removed from V and 8 bases from J, the gap between germline ends came to 12 bases.

This clone has just one count. The chain combines TRBV4-3 with TRBJ2-1; the D is unclear. The CDR3 runs 13 residues. Germline CDR1 LGHNA, CDR2 YSLEER. V was pared by 0 bases and J by 8 bases, with 8 bases between. In nucleotides, the CDR3 is TGCGCCAGCAGCCAAGATGGCGACGATGAGCAGTTCTTC. Its translation is CASSQDGDDEQFF.

This chain connects TRBV11-2 to TRBJ1-2; D not certain. The V gene lost 2 bases and the J gene lost 8 bases, with 9 bases spanning the gap. CDR1 is SGHAT and CDR2 is FQNNGV in the germline V gene. The CDR3 has 12 residues. The CDR3 coding sequence is TGTGCCAGCAGCTTAAGGAACAGCGGCTACACCTTC. It is translated as CASSLRNSGYTF.

The rearrangement uses TRBV7-6 and TRBJ1-4; D is uncertain. V lost 6 bases to trimming and J lost 8 bases, with 19 bases between them. The CDR3 runs 15 residues. Germline CDR1 SGHVS, CDR2 FNYEAQ. The CDR3 nucleotides read TGTGCCAGCAGTCCAGACCGCCAAGCGGGCGAAAAACTGTTTTTT. This encodes CASSPDRQAGEKLFF.

This chain uses TRBV5-4 with TRBJ1-5; 9 bases map to TRBD1. The CDR3 has 14 residues. V trimming: 4 bases; J trimming: 7 bases; junction bases outside the gene matches: 6. Looked up from germline, CDR1 is SGHNT and CDR2 is YYREEE (reference sequence). For the CDR3, the DNA is TGTGCCAGCAGCGCGGGACAGGGTACGCAGCCCCAGCATTTT. Its protein is CASSAGQGTQPQHF.

The V gene is TRBV5-4, the J gene TRBJ1-2, with 7 bases fitting TRBD1. Germline V gene lookup returns CDR1 SGHNT and CDR2 YYREEE (reference sequence). The CDR3 has 15 amino acids. J gave up 3 bases and V 4 bases, and 9 bases lay outside the gene matches. In DNA form, the CDR3 reads TGTGCCAGCAGCCTAGGGACAGAGGACCACTATGGCTACACCTTC. This codes for CASSLGTEDHYGYTF.

The CDR3 protein is CASSRPGVRGRTEAFF. CDR3 bases: TGTGCCAGTAGCCGACCGGGGGTCAGGGGGCGCACTGAAGCTTTCTTT. The chain uses TRBV19 and TRBJ1-1; 8 nucleotides align to TRBD1. CDR3 length equals 16 residues. Germline CDR1 and CDR2: LNHDA and SQIVND (reference sequence). V shed 6 bases and J 4 bases; nucleotides not matched to a gene: 13.

The chain recombines TRBV5-5 with TRBJ1-1; D is possibly TRBD1 (5 bases). The V gene lost 2 bases and the J gene lost 1 base, with 21 bases spanning the gap. The germline V gene encodes CDR1 SGHKS and CDR2 YYEKEE (reference sequence). The CDR3 length is 18 residues. The CDR3 loop is CASSFLGVRPRKNTEAFF. DNA of the CDR3: TGTGCCAGCAGCTTTCTAGGGGTAAGGCCCCGAAAGAACACTGAAGCTTTCTTT.